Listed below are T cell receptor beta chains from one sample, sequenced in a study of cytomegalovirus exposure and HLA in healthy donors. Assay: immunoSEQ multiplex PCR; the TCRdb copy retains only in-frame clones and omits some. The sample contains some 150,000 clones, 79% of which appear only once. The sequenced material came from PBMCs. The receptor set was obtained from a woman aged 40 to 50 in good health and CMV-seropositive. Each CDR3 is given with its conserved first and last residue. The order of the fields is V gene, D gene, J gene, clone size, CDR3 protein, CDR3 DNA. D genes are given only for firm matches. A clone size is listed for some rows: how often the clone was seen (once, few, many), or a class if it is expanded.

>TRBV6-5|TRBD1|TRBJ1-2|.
CASRGQGSSYGYTF
TGTGCCAGCAGGGGACAGGGGTCGAGCTATGGCTACACCTTC
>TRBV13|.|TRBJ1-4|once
CASSLRQGGEKLFF
TGTGCCAGCAGCTTACGGCAGGGAGGGGAAAAACTGTTTTTT
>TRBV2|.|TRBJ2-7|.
CASSEGLSSYEQYF
TGTGCCAGCAGTGAAGGCCTCAGCTCCTACGAGCAGTACTTC
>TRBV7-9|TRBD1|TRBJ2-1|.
CASSLEGTGIEQFF
TGTGCCAGCAGCTTAGAAGGGACAGGGATTGAGCAGTTCTTC
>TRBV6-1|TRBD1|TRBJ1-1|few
CASRGQGSMNTEAFF
TGTGCCAGCAGGGGACAGGGATCAATGAACACTGAAGCTTTCTTT
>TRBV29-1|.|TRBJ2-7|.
CSVLGTGSSYEQYF
TGCAGCGTCCTCGGGACTGGGAGCTCCTACGAGCAGTACTTC
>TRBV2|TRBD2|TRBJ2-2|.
CASSTSGYSNTGELFF
TGTGCCAGCAGTACTAGCGGGTACTCGAACACCGGGGAGCTGTTTTTT
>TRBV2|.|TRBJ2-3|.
CASSQTDTQYF
TGTGCCAGCAGTCAAACAGATACGCAGTATTTT
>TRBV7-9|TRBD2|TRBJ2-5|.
CASTRERGVQETQYF
TGTGCCAGCACGAGGGAGCGGGGGGTACAAGAGACCCAGTACTTC
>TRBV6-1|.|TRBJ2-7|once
CASSYNGEINEQYF
TGTGCCAGCAGCTATAACGGGGAAATCAACGAGCAGTACTTC
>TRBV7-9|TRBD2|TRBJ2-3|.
CASSLRASGATDTQYF
TGTGCCAGCAGCTTACGGGCTAGCGGGGCCACAGATACGCAGTATTTT
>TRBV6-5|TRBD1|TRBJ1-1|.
CASHRQGRTEAFF
TGTGCCAGCCATAGACAGGGGCGGACTGAAGCTTTCTTT
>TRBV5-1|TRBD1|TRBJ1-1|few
CASSLTGVNTEAFF
TGCGCCAGCAGCTTGACAGGGGTGAACACTGAAGCTTTCTTT
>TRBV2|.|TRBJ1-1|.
CASNGIMNTEAFF
TGTGCCAGCAACGGGATCATGAACACTGAAGCTTTCTTT
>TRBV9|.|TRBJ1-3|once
CASSVSEGSPGNTIYF
TGTGCCAGCAGCGTATCCGAGGGTAGCCCTGGAAACACCATATATTTT
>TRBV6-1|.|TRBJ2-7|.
CPLAGRSYF
TGTCCGTTGGCGGGACGGTCGTACTTC
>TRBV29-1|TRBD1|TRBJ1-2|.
CSVGDRGYGYTF
TGCAGCGTTGGGGACAGGGGGTATGGCTACACCTTC
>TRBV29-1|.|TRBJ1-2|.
CSVTDLFYGYTF
TGCAGCGTGACAGATCTGTTCTATGGCTACACCTTC
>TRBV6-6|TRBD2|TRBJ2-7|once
CASNGGGARLGEQYF
TGTGCCAGCAACGGCGGGGGGGCAAGGCTCGGCGAGCAGTACTTC
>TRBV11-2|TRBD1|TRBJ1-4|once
CASTDRGDNEKLFF
TGTGCCAGCACCGACAGGGGGGACAATGAAAAACTGTTTTTT
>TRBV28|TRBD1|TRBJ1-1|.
CASSLGDRSNTEAFF
TGTGCCAGCAGTTTAGGGGACAGATCGAACACTGAAGCTTTCTTT
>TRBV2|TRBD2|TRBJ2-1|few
CASMVGTSPYNEQFF
TGTGCCAGCATGGTAGGGACTAGTCCTTACAATGAGCAGTTCTTC
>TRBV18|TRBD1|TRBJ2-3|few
CASSPGQGETDTQYF
TGTGCCAGCTCACCTGGACAGGGGGAGACAGATACGCAGTATTTT
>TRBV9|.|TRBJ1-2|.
CASSATGKHYGYTF
TGTGCCAGCAGCGCTACCGGGAAACACTATGGCTACACCTTC
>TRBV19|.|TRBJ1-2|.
CATYRAPGYGYTF
TGTGCCACCTACAGGGCCCCCGGCTATGGCTACACCTTC
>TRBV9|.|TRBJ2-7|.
CASSVAPYYEQYF
TGTGCCAGCAGCGTTGCACCCTATTACGAGCAGTACTTC
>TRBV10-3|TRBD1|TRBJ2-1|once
CAISGDRAYNEQFF
TGTGCCATCAGTGGGGACAGGGCCTACAATGAGCAGTTCTTC
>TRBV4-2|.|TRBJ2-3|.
CASSQDLVVDTQYF
TGTGCCAGCAGCCAAGATCTCGTCGTAGATACGCAGTATTTT
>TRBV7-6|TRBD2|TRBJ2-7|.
CASSPPGGYEQYF
TGTGCCAGCAGCCCACCGGGGGGGTACGAGCAGTACTTC
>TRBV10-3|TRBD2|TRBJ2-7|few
CAISGASGVSYEQYF
TGTGCCATCAGTGGCGCTAGCGGGGTGTCCTACGAGCAGTACTTC
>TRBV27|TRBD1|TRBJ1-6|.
CASRVTGVGSPLHF
TGTGCCAGCAGAGTAACAGGGGTAGGTTCACCCCTCCACTTT
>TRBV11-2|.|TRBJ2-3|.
CASSYPGIDTQYF
TGTGCCAGCAGCTATCCGGGGATAGATACGCAGTATTTT
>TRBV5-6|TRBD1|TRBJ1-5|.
CASSFAGTGQQPQHF
TGTGCCAGCAGCTTCGCCGGGACAGGGCAGCAGCCCCAGCATTTT
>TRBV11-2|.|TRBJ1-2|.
CASSLDLERAGSRGYTF
TGTGCCAGCAGCTTAGATCTCGAACGTGCGGGATCTCGAGGCTACACCTTC
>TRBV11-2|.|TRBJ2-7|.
CASSLNVGWVEQYF
TGTGCCAGCAGCTTAAATGTGGGCTGGGTAGAGCAGTACTTC
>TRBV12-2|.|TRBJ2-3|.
CANKRTSGGADTQYF
TGTGCAAATAAACGGACTAGCGGGGGGGCAGATACGCAGTATTTT
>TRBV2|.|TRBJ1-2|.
CASSRTGSYGYTF
TGTGCCAGCAGTCGTACAGGGAGCTATGGCTACACCTTC
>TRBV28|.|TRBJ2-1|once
CASSLRDSYNEQFF
TGTGCCAGCAGTTTACGAGACAGTTACAATGAGCAGTTCTTC
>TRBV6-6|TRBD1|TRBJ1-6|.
CASSYSGTGGPLHF
TGTGCCAGCAGTTACTCAGGGACAGGGGGACCCCTCCACTTT
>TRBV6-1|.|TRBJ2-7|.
CASSAVNFYEQYF
TGTGCCAGCAGTGCGGTCAACTTCTACGAGCAGTACTTC
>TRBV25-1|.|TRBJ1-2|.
CASSGHGSYGYTF
TGTGCCAGCAGTGGGCACGGGAGCTATGGCTACACCTTC
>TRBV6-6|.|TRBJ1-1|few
CASSYEGNTEAFF
TGTGCCAGCAGTTACGAGGGGAACACTGAAGCTTTCTTT
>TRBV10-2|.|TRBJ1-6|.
CASSAQVNSPLHF
TGCGCCAGCAGTGCTCAGGTTAATTCACCCCTCCACTTT
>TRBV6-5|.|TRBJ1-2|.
CASRESPESSGYTF
TGTGCCAGCCGCGAATCACCCGAGTCCTCTGGCTACACCTTC
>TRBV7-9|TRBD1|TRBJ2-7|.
CASSLGQGAAYEQYF
TGTGCCAGCAGCTTAGGACAGGGGGCGGCCTACGAGCAGTACTTC
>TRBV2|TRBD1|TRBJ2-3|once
CASSGTGGTDTQYF
TGTGCCAGCAGCGGGACAGGGGGTACAGATACGCAGTATTTT
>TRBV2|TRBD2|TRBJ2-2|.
CASSEITGGTGELFF
TGTGCCAGCAGTGAGATAACGGGAGGCACCGGGGAGCTGTTTTTT
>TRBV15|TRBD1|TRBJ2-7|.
CATSSRDRAYEQYF
TGTGCCACCAGCTCTCGGGACAGGGCCTACGAGCAGTACTTC
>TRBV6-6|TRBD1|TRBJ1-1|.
CASSYSTGYGSTEAFF
TGTGCCAGCAGTTACTCGACAGGGTACGGGAGCACTGAAGCTTTCTTT